The next 2 T cell receptor beta chains were all read from a single sample in a study of blood T cell repertoires in COVID-19. TCRdb's copy holds only in-frame clones and misses some; the assay was immunoSEQ multiplex PCR. Of 340,000 or so clones in the sample, around 80% were seen once. Sequenced sample: peripheral blood. The receptors originated from a man aged 25 to 40 with active or convalescent COVID-19.

The J gene is TRBJ2-5, the V gene TRBV9; D is possibly TRBD1 (6 bases). CDR3 length: 14 residues. Germline V gene sequence: CDR1 SGDLS, CDR2 YYNGEE. Between the trimmed V and J ends, which lost 3 bases and 4 bases, there was a span of 13 bases. The CDR3 region is CASSAGDLSETQYF. The CDR3 region has the DNA TGTGCCAGCAGCGCAGGGGATTTGTCAGAGACCCAGTACTTC.

The V and J genes are TRBV18 and TRBJ1-2; D might be TRBD1 (5 bases). Between the trimmed V and J ends, which lost 3 bases and 5 bases, there was a span of 13 bases. The germline V gene encodes CDR1 KGHSH and CDR2 LQKENI. The CDR3 is made up of 14 amino acids. CDR3 in amino acids: CASSPRTNTYGYTF. CDR3 nucleotides: TGTGCCAGCTCACCTAGGACAAACACATATGGCTACACCTTC.